This TCR beta chain was sequenced during a study of T cells in Graves' hyperthyroidism and ophthalmopathy. Looked up from germline, CDR1 is SNHLY and CDR2 is FYNNEI. V shed 2 bases, J shed 2 bases, and the junction held 6 bases outside the gene matches. The CDR3 is 15 amino acids. With respect to this clonotype: Antigen: not known. This could be a read error, since a much larger clone is one nucleotide away.

The hyperthyroidism was newly diagnosed and had lasted under 2 months; the patients were aged 18 to 65. Each diagnosis was grounded in clinical symptoms, serum thyroxine and TRAb, thyroid ultrasound, and orbital computed tomography. Regarding the study as a whole: Also found in blood were most expanded thyroid clonotypes above 0.001. The model identified upcoming ophthalmopathy a median roughly 6 months ahead of onset.

It was RNA transcripts that yielded the amplified TCR beta CDR3 regions. TCR CDR3 regions were first amplified by RT-PCR with HTBI primers. TCRdb ran MiXCR on the multiplex PCR reads and lists one entry per CDR3 protein. This sample carries hundreds of thousands of distinct CDR3 sequences, about 45% of them seen once, and the ten largest clones take approximately 8.2%. Material: peripheral blood or thyroid tissue (not recorded which). The receptor's source is a woman younger than 35 with Graves' hyperthyroidism. The chain couples TRBV2 to TRBJ2-7; 7 bases fit TRBD2. The CDR3 region has the DNA TGTGCCAGCAGTGAAATAGGGCTAGCGGCCTACGAGCAGTACTTC. Translating it yields CASSEIGLAAYEQYF.